This entry describes one TCR beta chain. A much larger clone sits a single nucleotide away, making a read error possible. The data belong to a study of tumor and adjacent non-tumor tissue in lung cancer. In the study overall: On average, productive TCRbeta reads reached about 4.17 million per sample.

The library came from three nested PCR rounds adapted from ARM-PCR protocols. Via MiXCR, TCRdb re-called the multiplex PCR reads, giving one row per CDR3 protein. The sample records roughly 140,000 distinct CDR3 sequences, approximately 66% being singletons. RNA was extracted from bulk tissue without any cell sorting. Germline CDR1 reads SGHKS; CDR2 reads YYEKEE (reference sequence). The CDR3 runs 16 residues. This clonotype was sampled from a man aged 55-75 years with small cell lung cancer. The sequenced sample was lung tumor tissue. The chain carries TRBV5-5 and TRBJ2-5, with 8 bases matching TRBD1. CDR3 amino acids: CANSLGQGPSQETQYF. CDR3 sequence (DNA): TGTGCCAACAGCCTCGGACAGGGACCTTCCCAAGAGACCCAGTACTTC.